These T cell receptor beta chains were read from a single sample in a study of blood T cell repertoires in COVID-19. The assay was immunoSEQ multiplex PCR, and TCRdb's table has in-frame clones only and misses some. The table shows approximately 400,000 clones, with about nine tenths occurring only once. Sequencing used peripheral blood. The receptors come from a woman aged 45 to 65 with COVID-19, enrolled during active disease. The CDR3 runs from the conserved cysteine through the conserved F or W. The order of the fields is D gene, clone size, V gene, J gene, CDR3 DNA, CDR3 protein. The D gene is left open where the match is weak. Clone size is not always given. Where it is, it says once, few, many or a class for expanded clones.

NA	NA	TRBV2	TRBJ1-6	TGTGCCAGCAGTCGATACGGTTCACCCCTCCACTTT	CASSRYGSPLHF
TRBD2	many	TRBV6-5	TRBJ2-2	TGTGCCAGCAGTTACTCTAGCGGGACTAACACCGGGGAGCTGTTTTTT	CASSYSSGTNTGELFF
TRBD2	NA	TRBV3-1/TRBV3-2	TRBJ2-7	TGTGCCAGCAGCCCGTCCCGGAGCGCGGGACTAGCGGTCTCCTACGAGCAGTACTTC	CASSPSRSAGLAVSYEQYF
NA	NA	TRBV30	TRBJ1-1	TGTGCCTGGAGTGCACAGGTCAACACTGAAGCTTTCTTT	CAWSAQVNTEAFF
NA	once	TRBV6-5	TRBJ2-1	TGTGCCAGCAGTGACTCCCGGAGCTCCTACAATGAGCAGTTCTTC	CASSDSRSSYNEQFF
NA	NA	TRBV18	TRBJ2-1	TGTGCCAGCTCACGTCTAGCGACCGAGCAGTTCTTC	CASSRLATEQFF
NA	once	TRBV5-1	TRBJ1-1	TGCGCCAGCAGCTTGGGCAGGGGAATGGACACTGAAGCTTTCTTT	CASSLGRGMDTEAFF
NA	NA	TRBV11-2	TRBJ1-6	TGTGCCAGCAGCACTAAACCGGGACATACATCACCCCTCCACTTT	CASSTKPGHTSPLHF
TRBD1	NA	TRBV27	TRBJ2-4	TGTGCCAGCAGTTTCAATAACAGGGGGATGGCCAAAAACATTCAGTACTTC	CASSFNNRGMAKNIQYF
TRBD2	NA	TRBV27	TRBJ2-3	TGTGCCAGCAGGGACCAAGCGGGGGGATCGGATACGCAGTATTTT	CASRDQAGGSDTQYF
NA	NA	TRBV12-3/TRBV12-4	TRBJ1-3	TGTGCCAGCACCCTGGAGGGAGAGGGCATATATTTT	CASTLEGEGIYF
TRBD1	NA	TRBV11-2	TRBJ2-2	TGTGCCAGCAGCCAGACAGGGGCAGGGACCGGGGAGCTGTTTTTT	CASSQTGAGTGELFF
TRBD1	NA	TRBV6-1	TRBJ1-2	TGTGCCAGCAGTGAAGCATCGGGACAGAACTATGGCTACACCTTC	CASSEASGQNYGYTF
NA	NA	TRBV6-5	TRBJ2-3	TGTGCCAGCAGCAGGAGGAGCACAGATACGCAGTATTTT	CASSRRSTDTQYF
NA	once	TRBV10-2	TRBJ1-2	TGCGCCAGCAGTCCCGGGGGTGCCTATGGCTACACCTTC	CASSPGGAYGYTF